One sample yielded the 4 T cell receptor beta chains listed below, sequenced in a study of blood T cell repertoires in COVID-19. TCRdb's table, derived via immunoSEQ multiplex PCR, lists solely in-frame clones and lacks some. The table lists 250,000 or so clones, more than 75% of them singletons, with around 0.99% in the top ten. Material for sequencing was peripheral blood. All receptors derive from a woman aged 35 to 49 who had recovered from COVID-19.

CDR3 protein: CASGRDRGLGTEAFF. The CDR3 region has the DNA TGTGCCAGTGGCCGGGACAGGGGGCTGGGCACTGAAGCTTTCTTT. The rearrangement links TRBV19 to TRBJ1-1; the match to TRBD1 covers 12 bases. The CDR3 has 15 amino acids. Per the germline V gene, CDR1 is LNHDA and CDR2 is SQIVND (reference sequence). The trim removed 8 bases at V and 4 bases at J, leaving 8 bases unmatched.

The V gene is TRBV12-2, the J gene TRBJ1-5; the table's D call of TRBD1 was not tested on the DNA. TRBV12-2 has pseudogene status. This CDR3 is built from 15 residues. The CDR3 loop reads CASRLGQGANQPQHF. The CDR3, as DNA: TGTGCAAGTCGCTTAGGCCAGGGGGCTAATCAGCCCCAGCATTTT.

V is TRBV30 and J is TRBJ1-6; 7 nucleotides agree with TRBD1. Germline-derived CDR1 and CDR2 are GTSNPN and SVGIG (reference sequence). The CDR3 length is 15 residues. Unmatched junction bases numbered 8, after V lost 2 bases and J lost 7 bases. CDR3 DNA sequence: TGTGCCTGGAGTTCTCCCGACAGGGTGAATTCACCCCTCCACTTT. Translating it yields CAWSSPDRVNSPLHF.

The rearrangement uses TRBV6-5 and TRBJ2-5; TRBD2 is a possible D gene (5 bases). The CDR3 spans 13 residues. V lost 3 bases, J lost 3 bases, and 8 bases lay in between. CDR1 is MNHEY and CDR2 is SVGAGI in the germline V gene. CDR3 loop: CASSYSVKETQYF. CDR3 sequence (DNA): TGTGCCAGCAGTTATAGCGTGAAAGAGACCCAGTACTTC.